This TCR beta chain was sequenced in a study of Ad26.COV2.S vaccination and SARS-CoV-2 variants. To note about this clone: Other nucleotide sequences from this sample produce the same CDR3.

Data came from immunoSEQ multiplex PCR; TCRdb stores just in-frame clones and leaves some out. In the table there are some 320,000 clones, roughly 80% of which are singletons. The sample's treatment: approximately 18 received Ad26.COV2.S at low or high dose, single or two shots; about 5 received placebo; per-sample allocation not given. Following the first vaccine or placebo injection, samples were taken on day 63. The material was peripheral blood, obtained in a trial of Ad26.COV2.S vaccine versus placebo. The TCR comes from a person aged 18-60 years who received the Ad26.COV2.S COVID-19 vaccine or a placebo.

CDR3 residues: CASSVGNLNTEAFF. The CDR3 bases are TGTGCCAGCAGCGTAGGGAACTTGAACACTGAAGCTTTCTTT. The chain is built from TRBV9 and TRBJ1-1; D not resolved. Per the germline V gene, CDR1 is SGDLS and CDR2 is YYNGEE. Trimming pared 0 bases from V and 0 bases from J, leaving 6 bases between. This CDR3 is 14 amino acids long.